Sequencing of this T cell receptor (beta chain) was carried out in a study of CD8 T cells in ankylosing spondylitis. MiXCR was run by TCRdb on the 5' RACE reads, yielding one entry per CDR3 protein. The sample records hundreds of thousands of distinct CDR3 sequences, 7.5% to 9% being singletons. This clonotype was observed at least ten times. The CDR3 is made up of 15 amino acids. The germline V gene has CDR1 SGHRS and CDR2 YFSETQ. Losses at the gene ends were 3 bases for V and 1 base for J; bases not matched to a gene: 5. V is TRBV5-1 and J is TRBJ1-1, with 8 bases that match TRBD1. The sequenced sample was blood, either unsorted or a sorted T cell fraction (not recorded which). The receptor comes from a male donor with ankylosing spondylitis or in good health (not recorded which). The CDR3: CASSSTGTGNTEAFF. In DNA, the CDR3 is TGCGCCAGCAGCTCGACCGGGACAGGGAACACTGAAGCTTTCTTT.